Listed here are 31 T cell receptor beta chains from one sample, sequenced in a study of T cells after yellow fever vaccination. TCRdb processed the 5' RACE reads anew with MiXCR; each CDR3 protein has one entry. This table has approximately 610,000 distinct CDR3 sequences, around 17% appearing once. The sequencing used PBMCs, collected roughly 5 days after the first yellow fever vaccination. The receptor source for this set is a man younger than 35 who received the YFV17D yellow fever vaccine.

This clonotype was counted only a few times. V and J are TRBV15 and TRBJ2-7; TRBD1 matches at 11 bases. The CDR3 contains 15 residues. Germline loops: CDR1 LNHNV, CDR2 YYDKDF (reference sequence). Trimming at V came to 1 base and at J to 6 bases, leaving 5 bases not matched to a gene. This CDR3 is CATSRGGTGGREQYF. The CDR3 coding sequence is TGTGCCACCAGCAGAGGGGGGACAGGGGGTCGCGAGCAGTACTTC.

This clonotype was seen ten or more times. V usage is TRBV11-1 and J usage is TRBJ1-1; D is ambiguous. Trimming pared 5 bases from V and 0 bases from J, leaving 19 bases between. Germline lookup yields CDR1 SGHAT and CDR2 FQDESV (reference sequence). This CDR3 has 17 residues. CDR3 nucleotide sequence: TGTGCCAGCAGCCTCCCTCCGCCCAGACACCTGAACACTGAAGCTTTCTTT. Amino acids: CASSLPPPRHLNTEAFF. The complete variable domain, with remaining parts taken from reference TRBV11-1 and TRBJ1-1, reads EAEVAQSPRYKITEKSQAVAFWCDPISGHATLYWYRQILGQGPELLVQFQDESVVDDSQLPKDRFSAERLKGVDSTLKIQPAELGDSAMYLCASSLPPPRHLNTEAFFGQGTRLTVV.

As regards this clonotype: Since a much larger clone is just one base distant, this may be a read error. CDR3 coding DNA: TGTGCCAGCAGCACCCGACGGGCAGATACGCAGTATTTT. Translating it yields CASSTRRADTQYF. The rearrangement joins TRBV7-2 to TRBJ2-3; the D is unclear. This CDR3 spans 13 amino acids. V dropped 5 bases and J dropped 4 bases, with 10 bases sitting between them. The germline V gene has CDR1 SGHTA and CDR2 FQGNSA.

With respect to this clonotype: This may arise from a read error, as a much more abundant clone is one base away. The rearrangement links TRBV5-6 to TRBJ2-7; D unclear. This CDR3 spans 11 amino acids. V was cut by 4 bases and J by 0 bases, with 2 bases left in between. Germline CDR1 is SGHDT and CDR2 is YYEEEE. The CDR3 sequence is CASSHSYEQYF. DNA of the CDR3: TGTGCCAGCAGCCACTCCTACGAGCAGTACTTC.

The V call is TRBV6-5, the J call TRBJ2-5; 10 nucleotides align to TRBD1. CDR1 MNHEY and CDR2 SVGAGI come from the germline V gene. The CDR3 has 16 residues. J lost 3 bases, V lost 0 bases, and 4 bases had no gene match. Written as DNA, the CDR3 is TGTGCCAGCAGTTACTCTCGACAGGGGGCTGAAGAGACCCAGTACTTC. This translates into CASSYSRQGAEETQYF.

This clonotype has a handful of counts. This chain connects TRBV18 to TRBJ1-3; no clear D gene. Trimming shortened V by 3 bases and J by 9 bases, and 15 bases separated the two germline ends. Germline CDR1 KGHSH, CDR2 LQKENI. There are 14 residues in the CDR3. This chain's CDR3 is CASSPGFGRFTIYF. CDR3 nucleotide sequence: TGTGCCAGCTCACCTGGATTCGGGCGGTTCACCATATATTTT.

The V gene is TRBV28, the J gene TRBJ1-5; 7 bases match TRBD1. This CDR3 has 15 residues. V lost 3 bases, J lost 2 bases, and 4 bases stayed unmatched. The germline gives CDR1 MDHEN, CDR2 SYDVKM. CDR3 bases: TGTGCCAGCAGTTTGGCTACAGGGGGCAATCAGCCCCAGCATTTT. Residues: CASSLATGGNQPQHF.

The gene calls are TRBV6-1 and TRBJ2-2; 10 nucleotides agree with TRBD1. The trim removed 6 bases at V and 4 bases at J, leaving 14 bases unmatched. The CDR3 length is 18 residues. The germline CDR1 and CDR2 sequences are MNHNS and SASEGT. As DNA, the CDR3 is TGTGCCAGCAGGACCGCGACAGGGGGCGCAATTGGCACCGGGGAGCTGTTTTTT. It is translated as CASRTATGGAIGTGELFF.

In this sample, this clonotype turned up a few times. DNA of the CDR3: TGCGCCAGCAGCTTGGAGTACGGGGAGACGACCCAGTACTTC. This encodes CASSLEYGETTQYF. The V gene is TRBV5-1, the J gene TRBJ2-5; D is possibly TRBD2 (5 bases). The germline V and J ends were trimmed by 0 bases and 7 bases, with 13 bases remaining between them. This CDR3 contains 14 residues. Germline CDR1 SGHRS, CDR2 YFSETQ. The full variable domain, rest sourced from reference TRBV5-1 and TRBJ2-5, is KAGVTQTPRYLIKTRGQQVTLSCSPISGHRSVSWYQQTPGQGLQFLFEYFSETQRNKGNFPGRFSGRQFSNSRSEMNVSTLELGDSALYLCASSLEYGETTQYFGPGTRLLVL.

The chain employs TRBV19 and TRBJ2-3; TRBD2 matches at 14 bases. Per the germline V gene, CDR1 is LNHDA and CDR2 is SQIVND (reference sequence). This CDR3 is 18 amino acids long. V shed 3 bases and J 6 bases; nucleotides not matched to a gene: 11. CDR3 residues: CASSIARTSGGPRDTQYF. The CDR3, as DNA: TGTGCCAGTAGTATTGCCCGGACTAGCGGGGGGCCAAGGGATACGCAGTATTTT.

The chain uses TRBV5-1 and TRBJ2-3; TRBD2 matches at 13 bases. The ends lost 4 bases at V and 2 bases at J; junction bases unmatched: 7. Germline CDR1 reads SGHRS; CDR2 reads YFSETQ. The CDR3 has 17 residues. The CDR3 DNA reads TGCGCCAGCAGCGAGACTAGCGGGGGGCCTTCCACAGATACGCAGTATTTT. It specifies CASSETSGGPSTDTQYF.

This clonotype was observed a few times. This chain connects TRBV3-1 to TRBJ1-1; the D gene is possibly TRBD1 (6 bases). CDR3 length equals 15 residues. Germline V gene data show CDR1 as LGHDT and CDR2 as YNNKEL (reference sequence). V was clipped by 0 bases and J by 7 bases, with 15 bases between them. The CDR3 reads CASSQDRGAGDEAFF. The CDR3 coding sequence is TGTGCCAGCAGCCAAGATAGGGGGGCAGGAGATGAAGCTTTCTTT.

This clonotype has a handful of counts. The chain couples TRBV10-3 to TRBJ2-7; TRBD2 is a possible D gene (6 bases). CDR3 size: 15 residues. The germline CDR1 and CDR2 sequences are ENHRY and SYGVKD. Trimming left V 3 bases short and J 0 bases short, with 12 bases between. The chain's CDR3 is CAISERESRSYEQYF. CDR3 nucleotide sequence: TGTGCCATCAGTGAACGGGAGTCCCGCTCCTACGAGCAGTACTTC.

The CDR3 is CSVLDPSKETQYF. Written as DNA, the CDR3 is TGCAGCGTGCTAGACCCCAGTAAAGAGACCCAGTACTTC. J is TRBJ2-5 and V is TRBV29-1; D gene unclear. Trimming took 6 bases from V and 3 from J, leaving 14 bases between them. Germline-derived CDR1 and CDR2 are SQVTM and ANQGSEA. The CDR3 sequence is 13 residues long. The full variable domain, in which reference TRBV29-1 and TRBJ2-5 provide the parts outside the CDR3, is SAVISQKPSRDICQRGTSLTIQCQVDSQVTMMFWYRQQPGQSLTLIATANQGSEATYESGFVIDKFPISRPNLTFSTLTVSNMSPEDSSIYLCSVLDPSKETQYFGPGTRLLVL.

The chain joins TRBV20-1 to TRBJ2-2, with D maybe TRBD2 (6 bases). Per germline, CDR1 DFQATT and CDR2 SNEGSKA (reference sequence). V lost 5 bases and J 4 bases, leaving 11 bases between the germline ends. The CDR3 has 13 amino acids. This chain's CDR3 is CSAPPGSTGELFF. The DNA for the CDR3 is TGCAGTGCTCCCCCCGGGAGCACCGGGGAGCTGTTTTTT.

This clonotype was observed a handful of times. The V gene is TRBV9, the J gene TRBJ1-3; D is unclear. V was cut by 0 bases and J by 4 bases, with 11 bases left in between. Looked up from germline, CDR1 is SGDLS and CDR2 is YYNGEE. This CDR3 is built from 15 residues. The CDR3 spells CASSVEAVGGNTIYF. Here the CDR3 DNA reads TGTGCCAGCAGCGTAGAAGCGGTCGGGGGAAACACCATATATTTT.

This clonotype was recorded at least ten times. The gene calls are TRBV7-9 and TRBJ2-5; D ambiguous. The germline CDR1 and CDR2 sequences are SEHNR and FQNEAQ (reference sequence). The CDR3 spans 12 residues. Between the trimmed V and J ends, which lost 6 bases and 1 base, there was a span of 6 bases. The CDR3 DNA follows: TGTGCCAGCAGTTGGACCCAAGAGACCCAGTACTTC. This sequence encodes CASSWTQETQYF.

This clonotype was counted only a few times. J is TRBJ1-1 and V is TRBV6-1; maybe TRBD1 (5 bases). The CDR3 totals 15 residues. Germline values: CDR1 MNHNS, CDR2 SASEGT. Trimming removed 3 bases at V and 1 base at J, with 12 bases between. The CDR3 DNA follows: TGTGCCAGCAGTGATCAGGCAGGGACGAACACTGAAGCTTTCTTT. This translates into CASSDQAGTNTEAFF.

The rearrangement uses TRBV4-2 and TRBJ2-3; perhaps TRBD2 as D (6 bases). CDR1 and CDR2 from the germline V gene are LGHNA and YNFKEQ. CDR3 length: 17 amino acids. Deletions cut 0 bases from V and 2 bases from J, with 15 bases between. The CDR3 bases are TGTGCCAGCAGCCAAGATGCGGCGGGGACTTTCACAGATACGCAGTATTTT. The encoded protein is CASSQDAAGTFTDTQYF.

The chain links TRBV20-1 to TRBJ2-1; 10 bases fit TRBD2. This CDR3 comprises 14 residues. The J segment lost 2 bases and the V segment lost 6 bases, leaving 4 bases of the junction unmatched. Germline assignment: CDR1 DFQATT and CDR2 SNEGSKA (reference sequence). The chain's CDR3 is CSAQSGGAYNEQFF. In DNA, the CDR3 is TGCAGTGCCCAGAGCGGGGGGGCCTACAATGAGCAGTTCTTC.

The rearrangement joins TRBV4-1 to TRBJ2-7, with D perhaps matching TRBD1 (5 bases). The CDR3 spans 15 residues. Germline V lookup: CDR1 MGHRA, CDR2 YSYEKL. V shed 3 bases and J shed 2 bases, with 14 bases lying between them. The CDR3 sequence: CASSHQAGPPYEQYV. The CDR3 DNA reads TGCGCCAGCAGCCACCAAGCAGGGCCCCCCTACGAGCAGTACGTC.

This sequence joins TRBV13 and TRBJ1-5; a possible D gene is TRBD1 (6 bases). The CDR3 is made up of 15 amino acids. V gave up 0 bases and J gave up 5 bases, with 11 bases separating them. CDR1 is PRHDT, CDR2 FYEKMQ, per germline (reference sequence). Here the CDR3 reads CASSLGLQGHQPQHF. For the CDR3, the DNA is TGTGCCAGCAGCTTAGGCCTACAGGGTCATCAGCCCCAGCATTTT.

In its sample, this clonotype was seen a few times. The chain uses TRBV6-1 and TRBJ1-5; D is uncertain. The CDR3 covers 16 residues. CDR1 MNHNS and CDR2 SASEGT come from the germline V gene. Trimming cost V 6 bases and J 2 bases, with 17 bases left between them. CDR3 in amino acids: CASSSGSLGGNQPQHF. CDR3 sequence (DNA): TGTGCCAGCAGCTCTGGATCTTTAGGAGGCAATCAGCCCCAGCATTTT.

This clonotype has more than one count but fewer than ten. The chain recombines TRBV23-1 with TRBJ2-7, with a weak D call TRBD1 (6 bases). TRBV23-1 is sorted into the ORF group, with uncertain function. The CDR3 is made up of 19 amino acids. V was clipped by 5 bases and J by 2 bases, with 28 bases between them. The CDR3 spells CASSGVGTRNITRPYEQYV. As DNA, the CDR3 is TGCGCCAGCAGTGGCGTTGGGACACGCAACATAACTAGACCCTACGAGCAGTACGTC.

V gene TRBV30 combines with J gene TRBJ2-7, with D possibly TRBD1 on 6 matching bases. Germline values: CDR1 GTSNPN, CDR2 SVGIG (reference sequence). V was shortened by 4 bases and J by 6 bases, with 25 bases between the two germline ends. The CDR3 sequence is 16 residues long. The CDR3 sequence is CAWKGRAGDLESEQYF. For the CDR3, the DNA is TGTGCCTGGAAGGGTCGGGCAGGGGATTTGGAGTCCGAGCAGTACTTC.

This clonotype has a handful of counts. The rearrangement joins TRBV6-1 to TRBJ2-5; 8 bases fit TRBD2. V lost 6 bases to trimming and J lost 7 bases; unmatched junction nucleotides: 10. The CDR3 covers 14 residues. Germline V lookup: CDR1 MNHNS, CDR2 SASEGT. CDR3 in amino acids: CASSRGGWLGTQYF. As DNA, the CDR3 is TGTGCCAGCAGCCGCGGGGGGTGGTTGGGGACCCAGTACTTC.

The chain couples TRBV19 to TRBJ2-7; D not certain. This CDR3 is built from 13 residues. Germline V gene data show CDR1 as LNHDA and CDR2 as SQIVND (reference sequence). V lost 10 bases, J lost 0 bases, and 13 bases lay in between. As DNA, the CDR3 is TGTGCCACCGCACTCCGGAGCTCCTACGAGCAGTACTTC. Protein sequence: CATALRSSYEQYF.

This chain joins TRBV9 and TRBJ2-3; D gene ambiguous. V lost 0 bases, J lost 4 bases, and 9 bases lay in between. This CDR3 has 14 residues. Germline V gene data show CDR1 as SGDLS and CDR2 as YYNGEE. CDR3 in DNA: TGTGCCAGCAGCGTAGAAGTGTTCTCAGATACGCAGTATTTT. This codes for CASSVEVFSDTQYF.

J is TRBJ1-1 and V is TRBV19; possibly TRBD1 for D (6 bases). V shed 4 bases and J shed 3 bases, with 12 bases lying between them. In germline, CDR1 is LNHDA, CDR2 SQIVND (reference sequence). This CDR3 is 14 amino acids long. The CDR3 reads CASSKYGGDTEAFF. The CDR3, as DNA: TGTGCCAGTAGTAAATATGGGGGCGACACTGAAGCTTTCTTT. Combining the CDR3 with reference TRBV19 and TRBJ1-1 gives the whole variable domain DGGITQSPKYLFRKEGQNVTLSCEQNLNHDAMYWYRQDPGQGLRLIYYSQIVNDFQKGDIAEGYSVSREKKESFPLTVTSAQKNPTAFYLCASSKYGGDTEAFFGQGTRLTVV.

This clonotype has ten or more counts. The J gene is TRBJ2-3, the V gene TRBV24-1; no firm D call. The V end lost 0 bases, the J end lost 3 bases, and 3 bases lay between the germline ends. The germline CDR1 and CDR2 sequences are KGHDR and SFDVKD. The CDR3 consists of 13 residues. The CDR3 is CATSDLVTDTQYF. Here the CDR3 DNA reads TGTGCCACCAGTGATTTGGTTACAGATACGCAGTATTTT.

The chain recombines TRBV10-3 with TRBJ2-3; D is uncertain. This CDR3 spans 16 amino acids. CDR1 is ENHRY, CDR2 SYGVKD, per germline. The germline V and J ends were trimmed by 3 bases and 0 bases, with 13 bases remaining between them. CDR3 in DNA: TGTGCCATCAGTGATTTGGCCAGAGCTAGCACAGATACGCAGTATTTT. Its translation: CAISDLARASTDTQYF.